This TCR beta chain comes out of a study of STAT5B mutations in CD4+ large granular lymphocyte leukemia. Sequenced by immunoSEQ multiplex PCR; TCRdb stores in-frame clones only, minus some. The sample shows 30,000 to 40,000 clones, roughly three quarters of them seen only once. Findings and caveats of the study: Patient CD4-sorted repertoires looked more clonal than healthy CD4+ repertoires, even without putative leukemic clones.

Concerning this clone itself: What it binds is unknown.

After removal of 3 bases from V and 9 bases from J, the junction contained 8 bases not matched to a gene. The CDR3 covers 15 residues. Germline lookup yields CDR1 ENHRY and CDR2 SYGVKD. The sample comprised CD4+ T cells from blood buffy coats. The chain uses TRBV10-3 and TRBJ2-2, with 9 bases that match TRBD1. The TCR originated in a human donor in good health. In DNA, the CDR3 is TGTGCCATCAGTGAAGGGACAGGGTCCGCCCGGGAGCTGTTTTTT. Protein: CAISEGTGSARELFF.